What follows are 16 T cell receptor beta chains derived from one specimen sequenced in a study of OX40 agonist ivuxolimab in advanced cancers. TCRdb's copy holds only in-frame clones and misses some; the assay was immunoSEQ multiplex PCR. The data show 70,000 to 90,000 clones, with around 89% seen just once and under 0.4% held by the top ten. Source: CD4+ or CD8+ T cells sorted from blood, taken in a trial of the OX40 agonist ivuxolimab. These receptors were taken from an adult with an advanced solid tumor such as melanoma, head and neck, liver or kidney cancer.

This clone was seen just once. The chain employs TRBV4-1 and TRBJ2-2, with D uncertain. V was shortened by 1 base and J by 5 bases, with 11 bases between the two germline ends. Germline V gives CDR1 MGHRA, CDR2 YSYEKL. The CDR3 is 15 residues long. The CDR3 is CASSQVRGFTGELFF. The CDR3 DNA reads as TGCGCCAGCAGCCAAGTCCGAGGTTTTACCGGGGAGCTGTTTTTT.

This chain links TRBV2 with TRBJ1-2, with D possibly being TRBD1 (6 bases). This CDR3 has 14 residues. Trimming stripped 6 bases from V and 2 bases from J, with 13 bases between. Germline values: CDR1 SNHLY, CDR2 FYNNEI. The CDR3 is CASSLDTGNYGYTF. The CDR3 nucleotides read TGTGCCAGCAGCTTAGACACAGGGAACTATGGCTACACCTTC.

The V and J genes are TRBV19 and TRBJ1-4; TRBD1 is a possible D gene (5 bases). CDR1 and CDR2 from the germline V gene are LNHDA and SQIVND (reference sequence). The V and J ends lost 2 bases and 6 bases respectively, with 16 bases between them. The CDR3 totals 16 residues. CDR3 coding DNA: TGTGCCAGTAGTATAATAACAGCGGGGGGATATGAAAAACTGTTTTTT. As protein: CASSIITAGGYEKLFF.

The chain combines TRBV11-2 with TRBJ2-7; D is uncertain. V was trimmed by 5 bases and J by 2 bases, leaving 19 bases between them. CDR3 length: 16 residues. In germline, CDR1 is SGHAT, CDR2 FQNNGV. The CDR3 DNA is TGTGCCAGCAGCCCCTCGGTCCGCAGGTTACCCTACGAGCAGTACTTC. The encoded protein is CASSPSVRRLPYEQYF.

V is TRBV11-2 and J is TRBJ2-3; possible D gene TRBD2, 6 bases. Trimming left V 1 base short and J 2 bases short, with 13 bases between. CDR3 length equals 16 residues. Germline-derived CDR1 and CDR2 are SGHAT and FQNNGV. DNA for the CDR3: TGTGCCAGCAGCTTAGTACGGGAGTCCTACACAGATACGCAGTATTTT. Amino acids: CASSLVRESYTDTQYF.

The genes are TRBV7-9 and TRBJ2-3, with D tentatively TRBD2 (6 bases). The CDR3 loop spans 13 amino acids. V shed 6 bases and J shed 0 bases, with 7 bases lying between them. CDR1 SEHNR and CDR2 FQNEAQ come from the germline V gene (reference sequence). The chain's CDR3 is CASRRDSTDTQYF. CDR3 sequence (DNA): TGTGCCAGCAGGCGGGACAGCACAGATACGCAGTATTTT.

The rearrangement joins TRBV18 to TRBJ2-3, with D maybe TRBD1 (5 bases). Looked up from germline, CDR1 is KGHSH and CDR2 is LQKENI. The CDR3 runs to 14 residues. Trimming shortened V by 3 bases and J by 6 bases, and 13 bases separated the two germline ends. The chain's CDR3 is CASSPQQDGDTQYF. In DNA, the CDR3 is TGTGCCAGCTCACCCCAACAGGACGGGGATACGCAGTATTTT.

The chain joins TRBV30 to TRBJ2-7; TRBD1 matches 7 bases. J gave up 6 bases and V 0 bases, and 5 bases lay outside the gene matches. The CDR3 extends over 13 amino acids. Germline V gives CDR1 GTSNPN, CDR2 SVGIG (reference sequence). The CDR3 nucleotides read TGTGCCTGGAGTGTGCAGGGGACAGCCGAGCAGTACTTC. Translation gives CAWSVQGTAEQYF.

The chain carries TRBV21-1 and TRBJ2-1; TRBD1 reflects the table's D call only, with no check against the DNA. TRBV21-1 is a documented pseudogene. The CDR3 consists of 15 residues. CDR3 DNA: TGTGCCAGCAGCAGCCCAGGGGAGTTAAACAATGAGCAGTTCTTC. Protein product: CASSSPGELNNEQFF.

The rearrangement joins TRBV11-2 to TRBJ2-7, with 8 bases lining up with TRBD1. The V and J ends lost 3 bases and 5 bases, in that order; junction bases with no gene match: 3. This CDR3 spans 13 amino acids. The germline V gene encodes CDR1 SGHAT and CDR2 FQNNGV. CDR3 sequence reads: CASSFGQGNEQYF. In DNA form, the CDR3 reads TGTGCCAGCAGCTTCGGACAGGGAAACGAGCAGTACTTC.

V and J are TRBV27 and TRBJ2-3; 11 positions match TRBD2. Germline V gene sequence: CDR1 MNHEY, CDR2 SMNVEV (reference sequence). The junction had 13 bases not matched to a gene; V was cut back by 6 bases and J by 2 bases. The CDR3 runs 18 residues. The CDR3 DNA reads TGTGCCAGCAGCCCCTACCCCCCACTAGCGGGGGTCACAGATACGCAGTATTTT. It yields the protein CASSPYPPLAGVTDTQYF.

This chain uses TRBV18 with TRBJ1-1, with 8 bases identical to TRBD1. Germline CDR1 KGHSH, CDR2 LQKENI. Unmatched junction bases numbered 9, after V lost 4 bases and J lost 5 bases. The CDR3 runs 15 residues. CDR3 protein: CASSLGQGARTEAFF. The CDR3, as DNA: TGTGCCAGCTCACTCGGCCAGGGGGCGCGAACTGAAGCTTTCTTT.

The chain employs TRBV5-4 and TRBJ2-7, with a weak D call TRBD2 (7 bases). Germline V gene lookup returns CDR1 SGHNT and CDR2 YYREEE (reference sequence). The CDR3 sequence is 16 residues long. Trimming removed 4 bases from V and 1 base from J, with 18 bases in between. CDR3 amino acids: CASSLGGDARSYEQYF. Here the CDR3 DNA reads TGTGCCAGCAGCCTAGGGGGGGATGCGAGGTCCTACGAGCAGTACTTC.

The chain employs TRBV2 and TRBJ2-7; no clear D. Germline loops: CDR1 SNHLY, CDR2 FYNNEI. Trimming shortened V by 3 bases and J by 3 bases, and 3 bases separated the two germline ends. The CDR3 is made up of 11 amino acids. The CDR3 reads CASSEVYEQYF. The CDR3, as DNA: TGTGCCAGCAGTGAGGTCTACGAGCAGTACTTC.

The CDR3 nucleotides read TGTGCCTGGAGTGTAACTAGCGGGGAGCAGTTCTTC. Amino acids: CAWSVTSGEQFF. The rearrangement links TRBV30 to TRBJ2-1; 9 positions agree with TRBD2. J was trimmed by 10 bases and V by 0 bases; bases with no gene match: 1. The CDR3 contains 12 residues. CDR1 is GTSNPN and CDR2 is SVGIG in the germline V gene (reference sequence).

The CDR3 loop is CASSLNLDQPQHF. The CDR3 DNA reads as TGTGCCAGCAGCTTAAATTTGGATCAGCCCCAGCATTTT. The V and J genes are TRBV7-9 and TRBJ1-5; D gene ambiguous. Germline V gene lookup returns CDR1 SEHNR and CDR2 FQNEAQ (reference sequence). Trimming cost V 2 bases and J 5 bases, with 7 bases left between them. The CDR3 has 13 residues.